This TCR beta chain appears in the sequencing data of a study of human T cells and chemical hapten exposure. For the study at large: The patients, most of them female, presented with alopecia areata, totalis or universalis. Broader study findings: Relative to controls, expanded TCRs formed significantly more large CDR3 similarity clusters.

Attachment of unique molecular identifiers to individual cDNA molecules was performed in the library. TCRdb itself ran the RACE reads through MiXCR, one entry per CDR3 protein. The data show some 100,000 distinct CDR3 sequences, with 9% to 9.5% seen just once and 2% to 2.5% held by the top ten. From germline, CDR1 is MNHNY and CDR2 SVGAGI (reference sequence). The CDR3 is 14 residues long. V was pared by 6 bases and J by 5 bases, with 14 bases between. Comments on this clonotype: Antigen: not known.

Time point described: patch test 2, 6 weeks after DPC sensitization. Treatment defined: therapeutic diphenylcyclopropenone sensitization with weekly scalp DPC. Researchers extracted total RNA from unfractionated whole blood. This clonotype originated in a woman between 40 and 50 years old with alopecia areata. Some clones in this sample may be carry-over from other donors' samples. The sequences come from whole blood, collected in connection with sensitization to the hapten diphenylcyclopropenone (DPC). This chain uses TRBV6-6 with TRBJ1-5; D is possibly TRBD1 (5 bases). CDR3 DNA: TGTGCCAGCAGCCCCCTGGGGGGGGATCAGCCCCAGCATTTT. It yields the protein CASSPLGGDQPQHF.